This note documents a single T cell receptor beta chain sequence. Produced via immunoSEQ multiplex PCR; TCRdb's table is partial and in-frame only. The table shows under 70,000 clones, with 90% to 95% occurring only once. These data come from a study of T cell changes during pregnancy in multiple sclerosis. After removal of 3 bases from V and 8 bases from J, the junction contained 7 bases not matched to a gene. This CDR3 spans 15 amino acids. Germline V lookup: CDR1 LGHNA, CDR2 YNFKEQ. The receptor comes from a female donor in good health, enrolled as a control in a pregnancy study. The genes are TRBV4-2 and TRBJ1-6; 7 bases fit TRBD1. The sample was peripheral blood, taken in the third trimester of pregnancy. The CDR3 DNA is TGTGCCAGCAGCCAGGGACAGAGGGGGGATTCACCCCTCCACTTT. Translating it yields CASSQGQRGDSPLHF.